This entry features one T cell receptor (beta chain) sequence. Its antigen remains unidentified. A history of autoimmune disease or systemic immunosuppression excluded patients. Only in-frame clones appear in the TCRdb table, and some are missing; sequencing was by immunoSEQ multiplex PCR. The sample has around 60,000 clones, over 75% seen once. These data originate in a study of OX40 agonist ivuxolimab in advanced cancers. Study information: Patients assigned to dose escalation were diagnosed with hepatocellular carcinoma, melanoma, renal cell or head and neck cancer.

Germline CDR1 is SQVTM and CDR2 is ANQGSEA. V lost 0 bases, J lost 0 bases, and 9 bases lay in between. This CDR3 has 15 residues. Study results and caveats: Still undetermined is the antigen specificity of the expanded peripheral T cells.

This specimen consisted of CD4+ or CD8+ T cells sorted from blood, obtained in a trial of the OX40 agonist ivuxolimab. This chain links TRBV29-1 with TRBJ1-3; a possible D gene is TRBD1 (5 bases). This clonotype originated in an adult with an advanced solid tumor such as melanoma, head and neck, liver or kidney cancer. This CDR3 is CSVEDWRGSGNTIYF. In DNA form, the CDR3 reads TGCAGCGTTGAAGATTGGAGGGGCTCTGGAAACACCATATATTTT.